This TCR beta chain comes out of a study of T cells after yellow fever vaccination. Regarding the study as a whole: Boosting was followed by the reappearance of most primary-vaccination clones (96% CD4, 85% to 90% CD8). Abundant contaminating clonotypes from the bulk population could appear in FACS-sorted repertoires.

With respect to this clonotype: The target antigen is unknown. This sequence may be a read error, since a much larger clone differs from it by one base.

MiXCR, run by TCRdb on the 5' RACE reads, gives a single entry per CDR3 protein. The profile covers approximately 160,000 distinct CDR3 sequences, with approximately 6.2% appearing a single time and approximately 3% taken by the ten largest. This CDR3 comprises 15 residues. Sequencing used CD4+ T cells sorted from PBMCs, obtained on the day of the first yellow fever vaccination. This chain connects TRBV7-1 to TRBJ2-2, with D possibly being TRBD2 (5 bases). TRBV7-1 is labeled an ORF, and its function is uncertain. This clonotype originated in a man younger than 30 who received the YFV17D yellow fever vaccine. CDR3 in DNA: TGTGGCAGCAGCTCACGCCCACGGGGCACCGGGGAGCTGTTTTTT. This encodes CGSSSRPRGTGELFF.